These T cell receptor beta chains were read from a single sample in a study of T-cell reconstitution after alpha-beta-depleted transplantation in children. TCRdb reprocessed the PCR reads via MiXCR and lists one record per CDR3 protein. This table has 580,000 or so distinct CDR3 sequences, roughly 24% appearing once. Sequencing used PBMCs, mostly from graft donor cells, obtained 360 days after TCRalphabeta/CD19-depleted stem cell transplant. These receptors came from a boy less than two years old who had a stem cell transplant for acute myeloid leukemia, so the T cells may come from the graft donor. CDR3s include the opening cysteine and the closing phenylalanine or tryptophan. The D gene is left open where the match is weak. The size field is filled for only some rows; it gives once, few, many or a size class.

V gene	clone size	J gene	D gene	CDR3 DNA	CDR3 protein
TRBV20-1	many	TRBJ1-6	TRBD1	TGCAGTGCTAGCACAGGGGGGGATAATTCACCCCTCCACTTT	CSASTGGDNSPLHF
TRBV29-1	-	TRBJ2-7	TRBD1	TGCAGCGCTAGGACAGGGAAAGACTACGAGCAGTACTTC	CSARTGKDYEQYF
TRBV4-3	many	TRBJ2-7	TRBD1	TGCGCCAGCAGCCAAGATCGTGGGACAGGGCTCACCTACGAGCAGTACTTC	CASSQDRGTGLTYEQYF
TRBV14	many	TRBJ2-7	-	TGTGCCAGCAGCCAGGGTTACGAGCAGTACTTC	CASSQGYEQYF
TRBV12-3/TRBV12-4	many	TRBJ1-2	-	TGTGCCAGCAGTTTTAGTACGAACTATGGCTACACCTTC	CASSFSTNYGYTF
TRBV29-1	few	TRBJ2-5	-	TGCAGCGTTGAAGTCCGGGGACGGGGGATTTCTGAGACCCAGTACTTC	CSVEVRGRGISETQYF
TRBV15	many	TRBJ2-1	-	TGTGCCACCAGCAGAGATCCCAGAAATGAGCAGTTCTTC	CATSRDPRNEQFF
TRBV6-5	few	TRBJ2-1	TRBD2	TGTGCCAGCATACGGGGGGGCCTACAGTTCTTC	CASIRGGLQFF
TRBV6-2/TRBV6-3	-	TRBJ2-1	-	TGTGCCAGCAGACGGATAGGACAGATCAATGAGCAGTTCTTC	CASRRIGQINEQFF
TRBV18	-	TRBJ1-6	TRBD1	TGTGCCAGCTCATACTGGGACAGCAATTCACCCCTCCACTTT	CASSYWDSNSPLHF
TRBV9	many	TRBJ2-5	TRBD2	TGTGCCAGCAGCGGAACCGGGACTAGGGAGACCCAGTACTTC	CASSGTGTRETQYF
TRBV15	many	TRBJ2-1	TRBD2	TGTGCCACCAGCCGCGTGGGGGCGGGGGGGCCCATTTCCTACAATGAGCAGTTCTTC	CATSRVGAGGPISYNEQFF
TRBV6-2/TRBV6-3	many	TRBJ2-5	-	TGTGCCAGCAGTTACCGGCTAGGAGGCACCCAAGAGACCCAGTACTTC	CASSYRLGGTQETQYF
TRBV28	few	TRBJ2-5	TRBD1	TGTGCCAGCAGTTTAATGGGAAGGGGGCCGACCCAGTACTTC	CASSLMGRGPTQYF
TRBV12-3/TRBV12-4	-	TRBJ2-3	-	TGTGCCAGCAGCCCCGTACTGAGCACAGATACGCAGTATTTT	CASSPVLSTDTQYF
TRBV7-2	-	TRBJ2-5	-	TGTGCCAGCAGCCCCAATGTGGCTATCGTGGAGACCCAGTACTTC	CASSPNVAIVETQYF
TRBV15	-	TRBJ1-1	-	TGTGCCACCAGCAGAGTTTGGGGGGGGCGAGTCACTGAAGCTTTCTTT	CATSRVWGGRVTEAFF
TRBV12-3/TRBV12-4	few	TRBJ2-7	TRBD1	TGTGCCAGCAGTTTGGGGACAGCTATCTCCTACGAGCAGTACTTC	CASSLGTAISYEQYF
TRBV7-2	-	TRBJ2-7	-	TGTGCCAGCAGCTCTGGGGGGCCCTCCTCCTACGAGCAGTACTTC	CASSSGGPSSYEQYF
TRBV20-1	-	TRBJ2-3	-	TGCAGTGCCCCGCCCGTAGGCACAGATACGCAGTATTTT	CSAPPVGTDTQYF
TRBV12-5	many	TRBJ2-7	TRBD1	TGTGCTAGTGGTCCTGGGACAGGGGGCTACGAGCAGTACTTC	CASGPGTGGYEQYF
TRBV7-9	-	TRBJ2-5	-	TGTGCCAGCAGCTTAATGGGCGGGGTCGTGGAGACCCAGTACTTC	CASSLMGGVVETQYF
TRBV24-1	-	TRBJ2-3	-	TGTGCCACCAGTCAGACGACACGTCTCTCCACAGATACGCAGTATTTT	CATSQTTRLSTDTQYF
TRBV28	many	TRBJ2-5	-	TGTGCCAGCAGCTTAGGCCGTCCTAAGGAGACCCAGTACTTC	CASSLGRPKETQYF
TRBV29-1	few	TRBJ1-5	-	TGCAGCGTTCCCGACAGATATAGCAATCAGCCCCAGCATTTT	CSVPDRYSNQPQHF
TRBV4-1	-	TRBJ2-1	TRBD1	TGCGCCAGCAGCCAACCCCGGGACAGGGGAATGCAGTTCTTC	CASSQPRDRGMQFF
TRBV6-5	-	TRBJ2-4	-	TGTGCCAGCAGTTACTCGATTTTAGCCAAAAACATTCAGTACTTC	CASSYSILAKNIQYF
TRBV20-1	-	TRBJ2-1	TRBD2	TGCAGTGCTAGAGAGAGTGTAGCGGGGGAATACAATGAGCAGTTCTTC	CSARESVAGEYNEQFF
TRBV7-2	-	TRBJ2-5	-	TGTGCCAGCAGCTTACTGGCGAGGCGGGAGACCCAGTACTTC	CASSLLARRETQYF
TRBV4-1	many	TRBJ2-3	TRBD1	TGCGCCAGCAGCCGGGACAGCACTAGCACAGATACGCAGTATTTT	CASSRDSTSTDTQYF
TRBV11-2	many	TRBJ2-3	TRBD2	TGTGCCAGCAGCTACCCCGGGTCGGGAGGGGCCGCCACAGATACGCAGTATTTT	CASSYPGSGGAATDTQYF
TRBV4-1	-	TRBJ1-5	TRBD1	TGCGCCAGCAGCCAAGTCATCACCGACAGGGGGAATCAGCCCCAGCATTTT	CASSQVITDRGNQPQHF
TRBV29-1	-	TRBJ1-1	-	TGCAGCGTTGTCGTGCAGGGGTGGGACACTGAAGCTTTCTTT	CSVVVQGWDTEAFF
TRBV12-3/TRBV12-4	few	TRBJ1-2	-	TGTGCCAGCAGACCACAGATAGCGTCTAACTATGGCTACACCTTC	CASRPQIASNYGYTF